This T cell receptor beta chain was retrieved from a study of vaccination and CD4 T cells after COVID-19. The wider study: Controls had a CEFX pool, an HIV-1 Nef pool, or no peptide added.

As to this clonotype: What it binds is not known.

The CDR3 length is 16 residues. Germline assignment: CDR1 SGHAT and CDR2 FQNNGV. V trimming: 6 bases; J trimming: 0 bases; junction bases outside the gene matches: 7. Sequenced with the Oncomine TCR Beta short-read assay was DNA taken from cultured CD4+ T cells. Investigators obtained genomic DNA by extraction from cultured CD4+ T cells. TCRdb called the PCR reads again in MiXCR, with one record for every CDR3 protein. The data show under 20,000 distinct CDR3 sequences, with about half seen just once and around an eighth held by the top ten. Noted treatment: approximately nine-day PBMC culture with coronavirus spike peptide pools or control peptides (ViraFEST assay). T cells were expanded with peptide pools, and expanded clonotypes were identified by TCR sequencing. IL-2 at approximately 10 IU/ml and peptide pools at around 10 ug/ml were added to PBMCs cultured at about 2 million per well.

The source is a human donor with COVID-19. The chain couples TRBV11-2 to TRBJ1-2; 10 nucleotides align to TRBD1. Sequenced input: cultured CD4+ T cells from blood. CDR3 sequence reads: CASSLTGTGANYGYTF. The CDR3 DNA reads TGTGCCAGCAGTCTAACCGGGACAGGGGCTAACTATGGCTACACCTTC.